These 11 T cell receptor beta chains originate from one sample sequenced in a study of OX40 agonist ivuxolimab in advanced cancers. Measured with immunoSEQ multiplex PCR; TCRdb has only the in-frame clones, and not every one. The sample contains under 70,000 clones, around nine tenths of which appear only once. The sample consisted of CD4+ or CD8+ T cells sorted from blood, taken in a trial of the OX40 agonist ivuxolimab. The origin of the receptors is an adult with an advanced solid tumor such as melanoma, head and neck, liver or kidney cancer.

The chain combines TRBV29-1 with TRBJ2-7; 7 bases line up with TRBD2. Germline CDR1 and CDR2: SQVTM and ANQGSEA. V shed 2 bases and J 7 bases; nucleotides not matched to a gene: 8. This CDR3 region has 13 residues. In nucleotides, the CDR3 is TGCAGCGTTGAAAGCGGGGAGCCCCGGGAGCAGTACTTC. It yields the protein CSVESGEPREQYF.

The rearrangement uses TRBV11-3 and TRBJ2-3; 7 bases map to TRBD1. The junction had 13 bases not matched to a gene; V was cut back by 5 bases and J by 2 bases. Germline loops: CDR1 SGHNT, CDR2 YENEEA. This CDR3 contains 17 residues. CDR3 DNA: TGTGCCAGCAGCCTAACAGGGGACCCAACCTTCACAGATACGCAGTATTTT. It translates to CASSLTGDPTFTDTQYF.

The chain uses TRBV7-9 and TRBJ2-6; tentatively, D is TRBD1 (6 bases). The germline CDR1 and CDR2 sequences are SEHNR and FQNEAQ (reference sequence). The CDR3 has 15 amino acids. The V and J ends lost 3 bases and 3 bases respectively, with 9 bases between them. CDR3 sequence: CASSFRGRGANVLTF. CDR3 in DNA: TGTGCCAGCAGCTTCAGGGGACGTGGGGCCAACGTCCTGACTTTC. Full variable domain (rest looked up from reference TRBV7-9 and TRBJ2-6): DTGVSQNPRHKITKRGQNVTFRCDPISEHNRLYWYRQTLGQGPEFLTYFQNEAQLEKSRLLSDRFSAERPKGSFSTLEIQRTEQGDSAMYLCASSFRGRGANVLTFGAGSRLTVL.

V usage is TRBV5-1 and J usage is TRBJ2-5; TRBD1 agrees at 8 bases. The V gene's germline CDR1 is SGHRS and CDR2 YFSETQ. The V and J ends lost 8 bases and 6 bases, in that order; junction bases with no gene match: 15. This CDR3 has 15 residues. Written as DNA, the CDR3 is TGCGCCAGTAGCAGGGGGCGCGACGATATAAAGACCCAGTACTTC. It specifies CASSRGRDDIKTQYF.

Comments on this clone: This same CDR3 is encoded by further DNA sequences in the sample. The rearrangement uses TRBV6-5 and TRBJ1-2; D is uncertain. Trimming removed 5 bases at V and 13 bases at J, with 17 bases between. The CDR3 runs 12 residues. CDR1 is MNHEY and CDR2 is SVGAGI in the germline V gene. The CDR3 here is CASSPGLRKITF. The CDR3 DNA reads TGTGCCAGCAGTCCGGGTCTGAGGAAGATCACCTTC.

The chain has TRBV5-4 and TRBJ2-1; the match to TRBD2 covers 11 bases. Germline CDR1 reads SGHNT; CDR2 reads YYREEE (reference sequence). The V segment lost 4 bases and the J segment 4 bases; nucleotides outside the gene matches: 4. The CDR3 is made up of 15 amino acids. CDR3 loop: CASSLGTSGYNEQFF. In DNA form, the CDR3 reads TGTGCCAGCAGCCTGGGGACTAGCGGTTACAATGAGCAGTTCTTC.

This clone was recorded only once. The gene calls are TRBV28 and TRBJ2-7, with D tentatively TRBD1 (5 bases). Deletions cut 6 bases from V and 2 bases from J, with 17 bases between. CDR3 length: 15 residues. Germline CDR1 is MDHEN and CDR2 is SYDVKM. The CDR3, as DNA: TGTGCCAGCAGACCTCTCCAGGGTTTTGCCTACGAGCAGTACTTC. Its protein is CASRPLQGFAYEQYF. Full variable domain (outside the CDR3, taken from reference TRBV28 and TRBJ2-7): DVKVTQSSRYLVKRTGEKVFLECVQDMDHENMFWYRQDPGLGLRLIYFSYDVKMKEKGDIPEGYSVSREKKERFSLILESASTNQTSMYLCASRPLQGFAYEQYFGPGTRLTVT.

V is TRBV30 and J is TRBJ2-7; 9 bases map to TRBD1. V trimming: 2 bases; J trimming: 6 bases; junction bases outside the gene matches: 2. The germline V gene encodes CDR1 GTSNPN and CDR2 SVGIG (reference sequence). The length of the CDR3 is 12 residues. The CDR3: CAWSRTGVEQYF. CDR3 in DNA: TGTGCCTGGAGTCGGACAGGGGTCGAGCAGTACTTC.

In this sample, this clone turned up once. The chain carries TRBV6-5 and TRBJ1-2; 7 bases agree with TRBD1. This CDR3 has 14 amino acids. V gave up 6 bases and J gave up 4 bases; unmatched junction bases: 8. In germline, CDR1 is MNHEY, CDR2 SVGAGI. The CDR3 nucleotides are TGTGCCAGCAGGGAGACAGGGAATTTCTATGGCTACACCTTC. It specifies CASRETGNFYGYTF.

The gene calls are TRBV4-2 and TRBJ2-1; 9 bases line up with TRBD2. Germline values: CDR1 LGHNA, CDR2 YNFKEQ. The CDR3 covers 12 residues. Germline trimming cut 4 bases from V and 10 bases from J; bases unmatched to any gene: 2. CDR3 in DNA: TGTGCCAGCAGCCGGCTAGCGGGGGAGCAGTTCTTC. Its protein is CASSRLAGEQFF.

The chain combines TRBV4-1 with TRBJ2-7, with 9 bases that match TRBD1. Losses at the gene ends were 3 bases for V and 4 bases for J; bases not matched to a gene: 7. Germline V gene sequence: CDR1 MGHRA, CDR2 YSYEKL. This CDR3 region has 15 residues. CDR3 protein: CASSQDRGWIYEQYF. CDR3 DNA: TGCGCCAGCAGCCAGGACAGGGGCTGGATTTACGAGCAGTACTTC.